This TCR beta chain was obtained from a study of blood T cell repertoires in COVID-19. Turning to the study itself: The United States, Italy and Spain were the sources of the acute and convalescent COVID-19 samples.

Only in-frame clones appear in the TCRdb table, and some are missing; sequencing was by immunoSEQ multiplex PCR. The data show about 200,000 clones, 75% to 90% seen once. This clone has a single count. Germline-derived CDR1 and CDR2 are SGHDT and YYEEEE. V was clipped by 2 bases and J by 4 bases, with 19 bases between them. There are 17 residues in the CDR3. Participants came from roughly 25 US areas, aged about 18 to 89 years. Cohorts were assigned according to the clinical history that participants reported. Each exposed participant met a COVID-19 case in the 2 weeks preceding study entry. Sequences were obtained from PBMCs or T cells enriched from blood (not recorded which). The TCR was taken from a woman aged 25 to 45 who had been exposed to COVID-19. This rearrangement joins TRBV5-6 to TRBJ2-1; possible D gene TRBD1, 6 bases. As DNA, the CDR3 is TGTGCCAGCAGCTTCTTAGCCAGGGGCCCGGAGTACAATGAGCAGTTCTTC. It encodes CASSFLARGPEYNEQFF.